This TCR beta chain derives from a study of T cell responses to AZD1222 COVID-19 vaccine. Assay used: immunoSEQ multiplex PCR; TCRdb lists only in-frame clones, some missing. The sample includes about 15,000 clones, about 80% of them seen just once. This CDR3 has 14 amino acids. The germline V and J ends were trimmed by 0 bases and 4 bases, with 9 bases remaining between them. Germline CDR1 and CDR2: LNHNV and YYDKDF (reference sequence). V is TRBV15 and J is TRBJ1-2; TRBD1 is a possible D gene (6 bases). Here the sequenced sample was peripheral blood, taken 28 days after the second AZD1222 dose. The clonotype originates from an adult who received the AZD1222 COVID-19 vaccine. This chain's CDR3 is CATSRDRGAYGYTF. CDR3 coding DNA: TGTGCCACCAGCAGAGACAGGGGAGCCTATGGCTACACCTTC.